In this sample, the clone carrying this T cell receptor (beta chain) turned up a few times. Its matching antigen is unknown. Via MiXCR, TCRdb re-called the reads, giving one row per CDR3 protein. Among 450,000 to 600,000 distinct CDR3 sequences, roughly a third were seen once, and the ten largest hold 17%. Trimming took off 0 bases at V and 7 bases at J, with 13 bases between the two ends. The CDR3 length is 15 residues. Germline V lookup: CDR1 ENHRY, CDR2 SYGVKD. This record comes from a study of T cell repertoires in cytomegalovirus infection. Across the whole study: In the study, CMV epitopes included recently identified HLA-C-restricted and well-studied HLA-B-restricted ones. Signatures in public TCR beta sequences pointed to both CMV infection and matching HLA type.

The sequenced sample was cultured PBMCs, obtained from culture after CMV antigen stimulation. The receptor was isolated from a human donor in good health (CMV status not recorded). Some clones in this sample may be carry-over from other donors' samples. This chain joins TRBV10-3 and TRBJ2-1; weak D call: TRBD1 (6 bases). CDR3 amino acids: CAISESQGQGNEQFF. CDR3 nucleotides: TGTGCCATCAGTGAGTCTCAGGGGCAGGGAAATGAGCAGTTCTTC.